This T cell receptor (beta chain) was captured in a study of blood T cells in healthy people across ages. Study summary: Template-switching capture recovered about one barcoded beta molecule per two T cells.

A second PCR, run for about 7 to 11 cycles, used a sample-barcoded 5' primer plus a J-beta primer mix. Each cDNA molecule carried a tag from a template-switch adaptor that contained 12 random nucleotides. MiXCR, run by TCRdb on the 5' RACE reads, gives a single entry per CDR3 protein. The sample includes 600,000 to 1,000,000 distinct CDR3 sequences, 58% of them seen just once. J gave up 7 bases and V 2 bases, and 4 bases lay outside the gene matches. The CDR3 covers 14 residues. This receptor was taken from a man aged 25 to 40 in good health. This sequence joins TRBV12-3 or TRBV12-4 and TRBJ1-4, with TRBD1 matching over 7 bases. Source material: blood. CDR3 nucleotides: TGTGCCAGCAGTTTAACAGGGGTGCGTGAAAAACTGTTTTTT. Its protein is CASSLTGVREKLFF.